A selection of T cell receptor beta chains follows, all from one sample in a study of blood T cell repertoires in COVID-19. Sequenced by immunoSEQ multiplex PCR; TCRdb stores in-frame clones only, minus some. The repertoire holds about 80,000 clones, about 83% seen once, with approximately 8.8% in the top ten. The sample consisted of peripheral blood. The receptor source for this set is a human donor in a cohort sampled during active COVID-19. Both conserved end residues are part of each CDR3. D genes are given only for firm matches. Clone size appears in some rows only: once, few, many, or a class for an expanded clone.

j_call	v_call	clone_size	cdr3_length	d_call	cdr3_nt	cdr3_aa
TRBJ2-3	TRBV24-1	few	12	NA	TGTGCCACCAGTGATTTGAACGGGTCGCAGTATTTT	CATSDLNGSQYF
TRBJ2-1	TRBV11-1	NA	13	TRBD2	TGTGCCAGCAGCCCACCATTCGGGGGGGCCGCGTTCTTC	CASSPPFGGAAFF
TRBJ1-5	TRBV15	NA	16	TRBD1	TGTGCCACCAGCAGACCCGGGACAGGAATCAATCAGCCCCAGCATTTT	CATSRPGTGINQPQHF
TRBJ2-6	TRBV5-1	once	17	TRBD1	TGCGCCAGCAGCCTGGGACAGGGGGCCCGTGGGGCCAACGTCCTGACTTTC	CASSLGQGARGANVLTF
TRBJ1-2	TRBV3-1/TRBV3-2	few	13	TRBD1	TGTGCCAGCAGCCGATTACAGGGGGACGGCTACACCTTC	CASSRLQGDGYTF
TRBJ2-3	TRBV18	NA	13	NA	TGTGCCAGCTCAGAGGGCCGAAGAGATACGCAGTATTTT	CASSEGRRDTQYF
TRBJ1-1	TRBV7-3	NA	13	TRBD1	TGTGCCAGCAGCTTAGGGACAGCGCCTGAAGCTTTCTTT	CASSLGTAPEAFF
TRBJ2-7	TRBV2	NA	14	TRBD2	TGTGCCAGCATTGGGGTAGCGGGGGCCTACGAGCAGTACTTC	CASIGVAGAYEQYF
TRBJ1-2	TRBV5-4	NA	13	NA	TGTGCCAGCAGCTTGGCAGGGTCATATGGCTACACCTTC	CASSLAGSYGYTF
TRBJ1-1	TRBV19	NA	13	NA	TGTGCCAGTAGTACCCAGGGTAGCACTGAAGCTTTCTTT	CASSTQGSTEAFF
TRBJ1-2	TRBV19	NA	14	NA	TGTGCCAGTCATAGATGGACTTCCAACTATGGCTACACCTTC	CASHRWTSNYGYTF
TRBJ1-6	TRBV23-1	NA	17	NA	TGCGCCAGCAGTCCTTTTCCTTGCAAGCTTACTAATTCACCCCTCCACTTT	CASSPFPCKLTNSPLHF
TRBJ1-1	TRBV7-3	once	13	TRBD1	TGTGCCAGCAGCAGGACAGGGCTCACTGAAGCTTTCTTT	CASSRTGLTEAFF
TRBJ2-7	TRBV2	NA	15	TRBD1	TGTGCCAGCACTCGAGACAGGGATCACTCCTACGAGCAGTACTTC	CASTRDRDHSYEQYF
TRBJ1-2	TRBV6-5	NA	12	NA	TGTGCCAGCAAGGAGGGAGTATATGGCTACACCTTC	CASKEGVYGYTF
TRBJ2-1	TRBV30	NA	11	TRBD1	TGTGCCTGGACGACAGGGTTTGAGCAGTTCTTC	CAWTTGFEQFF
TRBJ1-2	TRBV5-1	NA	15	TRBD1	TGCGCCAGCAGCTTAGTAGGGGGCGCGGACTATGGCTACACCTTC	CASSLVGGADYGYTF
TRBJ1-1	TRBV5-4	NA	15	TRBD1	TGTGCCAGCAGCCAGAGACAGGGACGGAACACTGAAGCTTTCTTT	CASSQRQGRNTEAFF
TRBJ1-3	TRBV4-1	NA	14	NA	TGCGCCAGCAGCCAGCAGGGGCTTGGAAACACCATATATTTT	CASSQQGLGNTIYF
TRBJ1-4	TRBV11-3	NA	15	NA	TGTGCCAGCAGTCCAAGGGACAACTCTAATGAAAAACTGTTTTTT	CASSPRDNSNEKLFF
TRBJ1-2	TRBV28	few	11	NA	TGTGCCAGCAGTAAGGGGTATGGCTACACCTTC	CASSKGYGYTF
TRBJ1-2	TRBV28	NA	17	TRBD1	TGTGCCAGCAGTTTAGGCGGGACAGGGGCCCTGAACTATGGCTACACCTTC	CASSLGGTGALNYGYTF
TRBJ2-3	TRBV10-3	NA	12	NA	TGTGCCATCAGTGCAAGCACAGATACGCAGTATTTT	CAISASTDTQYF
TRBJ2-7	TRBV5-1	NA	15	NA	TGCGCCAGCAGCACCGGGCCAGGGTCGTCCTACGAGCAGTACTTC	CASSTGPGSSYEQYF
TRBJ2-3	TRBV9	NA	13	NA	TGTGCCAGCAGCTCGCATAGCCCAGATACGCAGTATTTT	CASSSHSPDTQYF
TRBJ1-3	TRBV28	NA	13	TRBD1	TGTGCCCTCACAGGGGGCGGTGGAAACACCATATATTTT	CALTGGGGNTIYF
TRBJ2-3	TRBV24-1	NA	15	TRBD1	TGTGCCACCAGTGACCCGGGACAGGGGATAGATACGCAGTATTTT	CATSDPGQGIDTQYF